This T cell receptor (beta chain) was recorded in a study of T cells in localized non-small cell lung cancer. Study-level findings and limits: Among the tissues sampled, uninvolved adjacent lung had the highest T cell clonality, above tumor. Among blood samples, higher T cell density accompanied longer overall survival. Only one tumor region was sequenced, so heterogeneity remains possible.

A single count supports this clone. The antigen remains unidentified. Clones were read by immunoSEQ multiplex PCR, and TCRdb kept only the in-frame ones, dropping some. The sample has about 24,000 clones; approximately 88% are singletons. Germline CDR1 is SGHAT and CDR2 is FQNNGV. The ends were cut back, 1 base at V and 8 bases at J, with 11 bases in the middle. This CDR3 is 13 amino acids long. The sample in question was peripheral blood mononuclear cells, obtained before any cancer treatment. The receptor was derived from a woman aged 35-75 years with stage III lung adenocarcinoma. The V and J genes are TRBV11-2 and TRBJ1-2; D ambiguous. CDR3 amino acids: CASSLGEIGGYTF. For the CDR3, the DNA is TGTGCCAGCAGCTTAGGGGAAATCGGCGGCTACACCTTC.